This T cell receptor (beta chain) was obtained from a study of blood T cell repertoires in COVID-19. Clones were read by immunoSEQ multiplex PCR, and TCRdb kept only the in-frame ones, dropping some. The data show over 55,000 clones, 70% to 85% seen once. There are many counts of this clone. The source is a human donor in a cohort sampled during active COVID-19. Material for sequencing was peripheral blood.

CDR3 DNA sequence: TGTGCCAGCAGCCTAACTAGGCGTGAGACCCAGTACTTC. As protein: CASSLTRRETQYF. The rearrangement uses TRBV6-5 and TRBJ2-5; tentatively, D is TRBD2 (5 bases). Trimming left V 6 bases short and J 5 bases short, with 13 bases between. The CDR3 sequence is 13 residues long. Germline-derived CDR1 and CDR2 are MNHEY and SVGAGI.